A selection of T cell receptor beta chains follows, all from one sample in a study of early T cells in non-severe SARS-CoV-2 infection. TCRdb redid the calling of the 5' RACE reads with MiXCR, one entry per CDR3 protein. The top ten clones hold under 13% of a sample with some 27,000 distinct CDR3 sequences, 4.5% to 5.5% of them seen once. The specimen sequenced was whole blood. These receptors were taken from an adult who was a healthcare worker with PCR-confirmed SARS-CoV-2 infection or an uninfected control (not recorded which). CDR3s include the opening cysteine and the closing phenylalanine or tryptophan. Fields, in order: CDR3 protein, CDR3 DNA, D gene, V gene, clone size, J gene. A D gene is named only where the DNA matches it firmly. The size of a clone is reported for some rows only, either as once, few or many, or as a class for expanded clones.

CDR3aa: CASSKFSTAGSTDTQYF; CDR3nt: TGTGCCAGCAGCAAATTCTCAACAGCGGGCAGCACAGATACGCAGTATTTT; d_gene: NA; v_gene: TRBV5-4; abundance: many; j_gene: TRBJ2-3
CDR3aa: CASSLGGLGNQPQHF; CDR3nt: TGTGCCAGCAGCTTGGGAGGGCTAGGGAATCAGCCCCAGCATTTT; d_gene: NA; v_gene: TRBV5-4; abundance: few; j_gene: TRBJ1-5
CDR3aa: CASRSTGPESAFF; CDR3nt: TGTGCCAGCAGGTCGACAGGGCCCGAGTCAGCTTTCTTT; d_gene: TRBD1; v_gene: TRBV12-3/TRBV12-4; abundance: NA; j_gene: TRBJ1-1
CDR3aa: CASSLGLAGSGANVLTF; CDR3nt: TGTGCCAGCAGCTTGGGACTAGCGGGCTCTGGGGCCAACGTCCTGACTTTC; d_gene: TRBD2; v_gene: TRBV5-4; abundance: many; j_gene: TRBJ2-6
CDR3aa: CASRPSGVETQYF; CDR3nt: TGTGCCAGCAGACCCTCGGGGGTAGAGACCCAGTACTTC; d_gene: NA; v_gene: TRBV6-5; abundance: many; j_gene: TRBJ2-5
CDR3aa: CASSTRTGPYNEQFF; CDR3nt: TGTGCCAGCAGCACCAGGACAGGTCCCTACAATGAGCAGTTCTTC; d_gene: NA; v_gene: TRBV21-1; abundance: many; j_gene: TRBJ2-1
CDR3aa: CAWSGTSGSSTDTQYF; CDR3nt: TGTGCCTGGAGTGGGACTAGCGGGAGTAGCACAGATACGCAGTATTTT; d_gene: TRBD2; v_gene: TRBV30; abundance: NA; j_gene: TRBJ2-3
CDR3aa: CASSLTGGRNAEAFF; CDR3nt: TGTGCCAGCAGTTTAACAGGGGGTAGAAACGCTGAAGCTTTCTTT; d_gene: TRBD1; v_gene: TRBV12-3/TRBV12-4; abundance: many; j_gene: TRBJ1-1
CDR3aa: CSATGVYQETQYF; CDR3nt: TGCAGCGCTACAGGAGTATACCAAGAGACCCAGTACTTC; d_gene: NA; v_gene: TRBV29-1; abundance: few; j_gene: TRBJ2-5
CDR3aa: CAIRTGLRSGANVLTF; CDR3nt: TGTGCCATACGGACAGGGTTACGCTCTGGGGCCAACGTCCTGACTTTC; d_gene: TRBD1; v_gene: TRBV7-2; abundance: many; j_gene: TRBJ2-6
CDR3aa: CASSFVGGTGYEQYF; CDR3nt: TGTGCCAGCAGTTTCGTAGGCGGGACTGGCTACGAGCAGTACTTC; d_gene: NA; v_gene: TRBV28; abundance: many; j_gene: TRBJ2-7
CDR3aa: CASTGVTYNEQFF; CDR3nt: TGTGCCAGCACAGGGGTCACCTACAATGAGCAGTTCTTC; d_gene: NA; v_gene: TRBV2; abundance: NA; j_gene: TRBJ2-1
CDR3aa: CASSPEGRGGIDEQFF; CDR3nt: TGTGCCAGCAGCCCAGAAGGCAGGGGAGGAATCGATGAGCAGTTCTTC; d_gene: NA; v_gene: TRBV11-3; abundance: many; j_gene: TRBJ2-1
CDR3aa: CASSSVAVSGTYSNQPQHF; CDR3nt: TGTGCCAGCAGTTCCGTTGCGGTGTCAGGAACATATAGCAATCAGCCCCAGCATTTT; d_gene: NA; v_gene: TRBV28; abundance: many; j_gene: TRBJ1-5
CDR3aa: CASSFLRWSDTQYF; CDR3nt: TGTGCCAGCAGCTTTCTAAGGTGGTCGGATACGCAGTATTTT; d_gene: NA; v_gene: TRBV7-9; abundance: NA; j_gene: TRBJ2-3
CDR3aa: CAISEDRANGYTF; CDR3nt: TGTGCCATCAGTGAGGACAGGGCGAATGGCTACACCTTC; d_gene: TRBD1; v_gene: TRBV10-3; abundance: many; j_gene: TRBJ1-2
CDR3aa: CASSLAAVGSYEQYF; CDR3nt: TGTGCCAGCAGCTTAGCGGCAGTGGGCTCCTACGAGCAGTACTTC; d_gene: NA; v_gene: TRBV7-8; abundance: many; j_gene: TRBJ2-7
CDR3aa: CASSLSGRGYNEQFF; CDR3nt: TGCGCCAGCAGCTTGTCCGGCAGGGGGTACAATGAGCAGTTCTTC; d_gene: TRBD1; v_gene: TRBV5-1; abundance: NA; j_gene: TRBJ2-1
CDR3aa: CASSMSTVGTQYF; CDR3nt: TGTGCCAGTAGTATGAGCACCGTCGGGACCCAGTACTTC; d_gene: NA; v_gene: TRBV19; abundance: NA; j_gene: TRBJ2-5
CDR3aa: CASSSWTGGNNQPQHF; CDR3nt: TGTGCCAGCAGCTCCTGGACAGGGGGCAACAATCAGCCCCAGCATTTT; d_gene: TRBD1; v_gene: TRBV7-2; abundance: NA; j_gene: TRBJ1-5
CDR3aa: CASSPLGGPGELFF; CDR3nt: TGTGCCAGCAGCCCGCTGGGAGGCCCCGGGGAGCTGTTTTTT; d_gene: NA; v_gene: TRBV7-8; abundance: many; j_gene: TRBJ2-2
CDR3aa: CSARSWQGASGELFF; CDR3nt: TGCAGTGCTAGATCTTGGCAGGGGGCCTCCGGGGAGCTGTTTTTT; d_gene: TRBD1; v_gene: TRBV20-1; abundance: NA; j_gene: TRBJ2-2
CDR3aa: CASSLMKGGNEKLFF; CDR3nt: TGTGCCAGCAGCCTAATGAAGGGGGGGAATGAAAAACTGTTTTTT; d_gene: NA; v_gene: TRBV7-2; abundance: many; j_gene: TRBJ1-4
CDR3aa: CASTIYHAGRGEQYF; CDR3nt: TGTGCCAGCACCATATACCACGCAGGTCGGGGGGAGCAGTACTTC; d_gene: NA; v_gene: TRBV28; abundance: many; j_gene: TRBJ2-7
CDR3aa: CASSLGLSYRDEQYF; CDR3nt: TGTGCCAGCAGTTTGGGACTTTCTTATCGGGACGAGCAGTACTTC; d_gene: NA; v_gene: TRBV6-5; abundance: many; j_gene: TRBJ2-7
CDR3aa: CASSPIAGVGTGELFF; CDR3nt: TGTGCCAGCAGCCCCATAGCGGGAGTGGGTACCGGGGAGCTGTTTTTT; d_gene: TRBD2; v_gene: TRBV7-8; abundance: many; j_gene: TRBJ2-2
CDR3aa: CASSLSFGLATDTQYF; CDR3nt: TGTGCCAGCAGCTTATCATTCGGGCTGGCAACAGATACGCAGTATTTT; d_gene: NA; v_gene: TRBV7-8; abundance: many; j_gene: TRBJ2-3
CDR3aa: CASRGVVPDTQYF; CDR3nt: TGTGCCAGCAGGGGGGTGGTTCCAGATACGCAGTATTTT; d_gene: NA; v_gene: TRBV28; abundance: few; j_gene: TRBJ2-3
CDR3aa: CASSLIGSKGNEQFF; CDR3nt: TGTGCCAGCAGTTTAATCGGGAGCAAGGGGAATGAGCAGTTCTTC; d_gene: NA; v_gene: TRBV12-3/TRBV12-4; abundance: few; j_gene: TRBJ2-1
CDR3aa: CRVFIPTTGGFRNEQFF; CDR3nt: TGCAGAGTTTTCATCCCAACGACAGGGGGCTTCAGGAATGAGCAGTTCTTC; d_gene: TRBD1; v_gene: TRBV29-1; abundance: NA; j_gene: TRBJ2-1
CDR3aa: CASSQGLTSPYYNEQFF; CDR3nt: TGTGCCAGCAGCCAAGGTCTTACTAGCCCTTACTACAATGAGCAGTTCTTC; d_gene: NA; v_gene: TRBV4-2; abundance: many; j_gene: TRBJ2-1
CDR3aa: CATNAGVMTNEQFF; CDR3nt: TGTGCCACCAATGCCGGGGTCATGACGAATGAGCAGTTCTTC; d_gene: NA; v_gene: TRBV24-1; abundance: NA; j_gene: TRBJ2-1